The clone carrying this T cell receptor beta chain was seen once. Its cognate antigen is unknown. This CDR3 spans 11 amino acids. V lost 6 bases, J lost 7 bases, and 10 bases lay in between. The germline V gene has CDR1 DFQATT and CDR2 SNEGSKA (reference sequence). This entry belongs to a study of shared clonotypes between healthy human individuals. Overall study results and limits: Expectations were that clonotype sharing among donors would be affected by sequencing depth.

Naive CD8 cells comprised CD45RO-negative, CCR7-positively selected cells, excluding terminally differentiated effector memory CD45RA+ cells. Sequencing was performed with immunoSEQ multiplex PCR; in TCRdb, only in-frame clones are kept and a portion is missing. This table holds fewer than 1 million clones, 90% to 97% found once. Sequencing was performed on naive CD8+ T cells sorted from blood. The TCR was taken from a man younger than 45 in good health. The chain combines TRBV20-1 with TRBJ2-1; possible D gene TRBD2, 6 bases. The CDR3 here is CSARDWNEQFF. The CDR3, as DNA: TGCAGTGCCCGGGACTGGAATGAGCAGTTCTTC.